The 13 T cell receptor beta chains listed next were all sequenced from one sample in a study of blood T cells in healthy people across ages. With a J-beta primer mix and a sample-barcoded 5' primer, a second PCR ran about 6 to 11 cycles. TCRdb used MiXCR to reprocess the 5' RACE reads, holding one entry per CDR3 protein. The profile shows 920,000 or so distinct CDR3 sequences, under 55% of them singletons. The sequenced sample consisted of blood. These receptors came from a woman aged 55-75 years in good health.

The chain links TRBV7-6 to TRBJ2-3; TRBD1 matches 9 bases. CDR3 length equals 14 residues. V lost 4 bases and J lost 8; bases outside the gene matches: 7. Germline V gives CDR1 SGHVS, CDR2 FNYEAQ. CDR3: CASSSNRGPGTQYF. The CDR3 coding sequence is TGTGCCAGCAGCTCTAACAGGGGGCCGGGTACGCAGTATTTT.

This rearrangement joins TRBV29-1 to TRBJ2-1, with 9 bases fitting TRBD2. With V trimmed by 5 bases and J by 9 bases, 8 bases remained unmatched. CDR3 length: 13 amino acids. CDR1 and CDR2 (germline): SQVTM, ANQGSEA. CDR3 sequence reads: CSVFAGGSGEQFF. As DNA, the CDR3 is TGCAGCGTTTTTGCGGGAGGGTCTGGTGAGCAGTTCTTC.

A single count supports this clonotype. The chain is built from TRBV28 and TRBJ2-7; possible D gene TRBD2, 6 bases. V was cut by 6 bases and J by 2 bases, with 14 bases left in between. The CDR3 is made up of 14 amino acids. Germline CDR1 is MDHEN and CDR2 is SYDVKM. CDR3: CASRGARDAYEQYF. The CDR3 DNA follows: TGTGCCAGCAGAGGGGCGCGGGACGCCTACGAGCAGTACTTC.

J is TRBJ2-4 and V is TRBV6-5; D not resolved. The last part of the DNA fits TRBJ2-7 better; the J call may be wrong. Germline CDR1 is MNHEY and CDR2 is SVGAGI. CDR3 length: 13 amino acids. This CDR3 is CASSYSSQDEQYF. DNA for the CDR3: TGTGCCAGCAGTTACTCGTCGCAAGACGAGCAGTACTTC.

The gene calls are TRBV7-2 and TRBJ2-1; D is uncertain. The germline V gene encodes CDR1 SGHTA and CDR2 FQGNSA. This CDR3 is 15 amino acids long. V lost 2 bases and J 8 bases, leaving 16 bases between the germline ends. CDR3 region: CASSLRPLKGDEQFF. The CDR3, as DNA: TGTGCCAGCAGCTTACGACCCCTCAAGGGTGATGAGCAGTTCTTC.

The chain links TRBV29-1 to TRBJ2-1; no firm D call. The germline V gene encodes CDR1 SQVTM and CDR2 ANQGSEA. Trimming left V 3 bases short and J 1 base short, with 10 bases between. This CDR3 contains 14 residues. CDR3 nucleotide sequence: TGCAGCGTTGATAGTTCCTCATCCTACAATGAGCAGTTCTTC. Encoded protein: CSVDSSSSYNEQFF.

The chain joins TRBV20-1 to TRBJ2-1; 7 nucleotides agree with TRBD2. CDR1 and CDR2 (germline): DFQATT, SNEGSKA (reference sequence). V lost 5 bases, J lost 2 bases, and 6 bases stayed unmatched. The CDR3 is 14 amino acids. The CDR3 coding sequence is TGCAGTGCTCGACTGGCGGGAGCCTACAATGAGCAGTTCTTC. It translates to CSARLAGAYNEQFF.

This clonotype was recorded once. This chain uses TRBV28 with TRBJ2-2; TRBD2 matches at 8 bases. V gave up 5 bases and J gave up 5 bases; unmatched junction bases: 13. Germline CDR1 is MDHEN and CDR2 is SYDVKM. The CDR3 runs 17 residues. The CDR3 DNA is TGTGCCAGCAGTATGGGCGGCGGGAGGACGTGGACCGGGGAGCTGTTTTTT. It yields the protein CASSMGGGRTWTGELFF.

This rearrangement joins TRBV11-2 to TRBJ2-7; 9 bases are shared with TRBD1. The CDR3 length is 15 residues. V shed 10 bases and J 2 bases; nucleotides not matched to a gene: 12. The germline CDR1 and CDR2 sequences are SGHAT and FQNNGV. The CDR3, as DNA: TGTGCCACCGCCGCCAGAGGGACAGGGACCTACGAGCAGTACTTC. Residues: CATAARGTGTYEQYF. The full variable domain, with the rest looked up from reference TRBV11-2 and TRBJ2-7, is EAGVAQSPRYKIIEKRQSVAFWCNPISGHATLYWYQQILGQGPKLLIQFQNNGVVDDSQLPKDRFSAERLKGVDSTLKIQPAKLEDSAVYLCATAARGTGTYEQYFGPGTRLTVT.

This clonotype has at least ten counts. The chain recombines TRBV7-9 with TRBJ2-5, with D perhaps matching TRBD2 (6 bases). Per the germline V gene, CDR1 is SEHNR and CDR2 is FQNEAQ (reference sequence). Trimming left V 3 bases short and J 5 bases short, with 19 bases between. CDR3 length: 16 amino acids. The CDR3 sequence: CASSLTTSSVWETQYF. The CDR3 DNA reads as TGTGCCAGCAGCTTGACAACCTCTAGCGTATGGGAGACCCAGTACTTC. Full variable domain (outside the CDR3, taken from reference TRBV7-9 and TRBJ2-5): DTGVSQNPRHKITKRGQNVTFRCDPISEHNRLYWYRQTLGQGPEFLTYFQNEAQLEKSRLLSDRFSAERPKGSFSTLEIQRTEQGDSAMYLCASSLTTSSVWETQYFGPGTRLLVL.

The CDR3 spells CASRPMSSTDTQYF. As DNA, the CDR3 is TGTGCCAGCAGACCGATGTCTAGCACAGATACGCAGTATTTT. V gene TRBV27 combines with J gene TRBJ2-3, with no clear D. The V end lost 6 bases, the J end lost 0 bases, and 10 bases lay between the germline ends. Germline loops: CDR1 MNHEY, CDR2 SMNVEV (reference sequence). CDR3 length equals 14 residues.

The chain links TRBV27 to TRBJ1-1, with D possibly matching TRBD1 (6 bases). The CDR3 runs to 16 residues. V dropped 5 bases and J dropped 10 bases, with 26 bases sitting between them. Germline assignment: CDR1 MNHEY and CDR2 SMNVEV (reference sequence). Here the CDR3 DNA reads TGTGCCAGCAGTACCGTGGGGGGGCGTGAAAGTCGAGGAGCTTTCTTT. This codes for CASSTVGGRESRGAFF.

The chain uses TRBV15 and TRBJ1-1; TRBD1 might be the D (6 bases). The length of the CDR3 is 16 residues. The germline gives CDR1 LNHNV, CDR2 YYDKDF (reference sequence). Trimming cost V 3 bases and J 3 bases, with 17 bases left between them. CDR3 protein: CATSSGRTDSDTEAFF. CDR3 nucleotide sequence: TGTGCCACCAGCAGTGGACGGACAGATTCCGACACTGAAGCTTTCTTT.